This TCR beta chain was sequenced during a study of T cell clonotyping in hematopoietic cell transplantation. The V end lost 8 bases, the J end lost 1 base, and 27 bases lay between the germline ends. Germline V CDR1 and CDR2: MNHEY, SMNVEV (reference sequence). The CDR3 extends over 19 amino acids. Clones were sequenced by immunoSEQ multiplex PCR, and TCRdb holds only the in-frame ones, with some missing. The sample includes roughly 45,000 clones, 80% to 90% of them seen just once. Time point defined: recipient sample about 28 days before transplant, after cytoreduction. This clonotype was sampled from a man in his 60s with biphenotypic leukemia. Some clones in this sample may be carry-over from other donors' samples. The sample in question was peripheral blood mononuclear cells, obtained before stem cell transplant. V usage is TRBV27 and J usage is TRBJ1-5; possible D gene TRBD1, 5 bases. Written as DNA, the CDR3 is TGTGCCAGCGGCCCCCCTGAAGAGGGACGTCCGGGGAGCAATCAGCCCCAGCATTTT. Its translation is CASGPPEEGRPGSNQPQHF.